These 17 T cell receptor beta chains share one sample of origin, sequenced in a study of T cells in Graves' hyperthyroidism and ophthalmopathy. Researchers took RNA transcripts and amplified the TCR beta CDR3 regions from them. The study used the HTBI primer set for a first-round RT-PCR of the TCR CDR3. TCRdb used MiXCR to reprocess the multiplex PCR reads, holding one entry per CDR3 protein. The data contain some 380,000 distinct CDR3 sequences, approximately 13% of them singletons. What was sequenced was blood. These receptors were collected from a man aged 25 to 45 with Graves' hyperthyroidism that later progressed to Graves' ophthalmopathy.

This clonotype was observed many times. The chain links TRBV15 to TRBJ1-6, with TRBD1 matching 12 bases. This CDR3 has 16 amino acids. The germline V gene has CDR1 LNHNV and CDR2 YYDKDF (reference sequence). V trimming: 1 base; J trimming: 8 bases; junction bases outside the gene matches: 3. The chain's CDR3 is CATSRGGTGGDSPLHF. In nucleotides, the CDR3 is TGTGCCACCAGCAGAGGTGGGACAGGGGGCGATTCACCCCTCCACTTT.

The chain recombines TRBV3-1 with TRBJ2-6; D is undetermined. Trimming took off 4 bases at V and 1 base at J, with 11 bases between the two ends. CDR1 is LGHDT, CDR2 YNNKEL, per germline (reference sequence). This CDR3 has 16 amino acids. This CDR3 is CASSPLLASGANVLTF. DNA for the CDR3: TGTGCCAGCAGCCCTCTTTTAGCTTCTGGGGCCAACGTCCTGACTTTC.

This clonotype was picked up many times. The V gene is TRBV13, the J gene TRBJ2-7; TRBD2 matches at 7 bases. The V gene end was trimmed by 2 bases and the J gene end by 5 bases; junction bases not matched to a gene: 6. This CDR3 has 14 residues. Per germline, CDR1 PRHDT and CDR2 FYEKMQ (reference sequence). CDR3 sequence: CASSLRGVPHEQYF. CDR3 coding DNA: TGTGCCAGCAGCTTACGGGGGGTCCCCCACGAGCAGTACTTC.

Only a few counts were recorded for this clonotype. The V and J genes are TRBV18 and TRBJ2-2; no reliable D call. V shed 6 bases and J shed 1 base, with 15 bases lying between them. CDR1 KGHSH and CDR2 LQKENI come from the germline V gene. This CDR3 has 16 amino acids. CDR3 nucleotide sequence: TGTGCCAGCTCCCCATCGCACGGGCGGAACACCGGGGAGCTGTTTTTT. As protein: CASSPSHGRNTGELFF.

This clonotype has at least ten counts. V is TRBV30 and J is TRBJ2-3; D gene ambiguous. Germline V gene data show CDR1 as GTSNPN and CDR2 as SVGIG (reference sequence). CDR3 length equals 12 residues. V was shortened by 2 bases and J by 5 bases, with 8 bases between the two germline ends. The CDR3 DNA sequence: TGTGCCTGGAGTCAGGCCCAAGATACGCAGTATTTT. Amino acids: CAWSQAQDTQYF.

This clonotype was counted between two and nine times. The J gene is TRBJ2-1, the V gene TRBV12-3 or TRBV12-4; 7 bases align to TRBD2. V lost 5 bases, J lost 0 bases, and 13 bases stayed unmatched. The CDR3 consists of 18 residues. The CDR3 is CASSTKVGGGASYNEQFF. CDR3 DNA: TGTGCCAGCAGTACTAAGGTGGGCGGGGGAGCCTCCTACAATGAGCAGTTCTTC.

This clonotype was counted at least ten times. The chain recombines TRBV7-8 with TRBJ2-2; 9 bases map to TRBD1. The CDR3 length is 15 residues. CDR1 and CDR2 (germline): SGHVS, FQNEAQ. V was clipped by 4 bases and J by 3 bases; unmatched bases: 3. CDR3 sequence (DNA): TGTGCCAGCAGCTCCTGGACAGGGGACACCGGGGAGCTGTTTTTT. Translating gives CASSSWTGDTGELFF.

This clonotype was counted ten times or more. The chain employs TRBV28 and TRBJ1-2, with TRBD1 identical over 8 bases. V was pared by 5 bases and J by 4 bases, with 3 bases of the junction left unmatched. CDR3 length: 13 amino acids. Germline V CDR1 and CDR2: MDHEN, SYDVKM. CDR3 in DNA: TGTGCCAGCAGTCAGGGACAGGTCTATGGCTACACCTTC. Translation: CASSQGQVYGYTF.

The sample holds many counts of this clonotype. The chain is built from TRBV7-2 and TRBJ2-1, with TRBD2 identical over 11 bases. Germline assignment: CDR1 SGHTA and CDR2 FQGNSA. CDR3 length equals 17 residues. Trimming cost V 1 base and J 8 bases; bases outside gene matches: 10. The CDR3 region is CASSLDPSGGPGDEQFF. The CDR3 DNA is TGTGCCAGCAGCTTAGATCCTAGCGGGGGGCCAGGGGATGAGCAGTTCTTC.

In nucleotides, the CDR3 is TGTGCCAGCAGCCTGGACAGCCACAATTATGGCTACACCTTC. Translating gives CASSLDSHNYGYTF. The genes are TRBV7-9 and TRBJ1-2; TRBD1 is a possible D gene (6 bases). V lost 5 bases and J lost 5, with 15 bases in between. CDR3 length equals 14 residues. Looked up from germline, CDR1 is SEHNR and CDR2 is FQNEAQ (reference sequence).

This clonotype came up many times. This CDR3 reads CASSFLAGGQFF. The CDR3 bases are TGTGCCAGCAGCTTCCTAGCGGGGGGGCAGTTCTTC. The chain joins TRBV11-2 to TRBJ2-1; 11 nucleotides line up with TRBD2. Trimming removed 3 bases from V and 12 bases from J; junction bases left unmatched: 1. Germline V gene sequence: CDR1 SGHAT, CDR2 FQNNGV. This CDR3 contains 12 residues. The variable domain in full, with the rest retrieved from reference TRBV11-2 and TRBJ2-1, is EAGVAQSPRYKIIEKRQSVAFWCNPISGHATLYWYQQILGQGPKLLIQFQNNGVVDDSQLPKDRFSAERLKGVDSTLKIQPAKLEDSAVYLCASSFLAGGQFFGPGTRLTVL.

This clonotype was detected only a few times. The chain employs TRBV10-3 and TRBJ2-1; D is unclear. Germline-derived CDR1 and CDR2 are ENHRY and SYGVKD. The CDR3 totals 12 residues. Trimming shortened V by 9 bases and J by 3 bases, and 9 bases separated the two germline ends. The DNA for the CDR3 is TGTGCCATTTCTACTGACTACAATGAGCAGTTCTTC. Translating gives CAISTDYNEQFF.

CDR3 sequence: CSAVTGTRGYTF. The CDR3 coding sequence is TGCAGTGCGGTTACAGGGACACGGGGCTACACCTTC. This sequence joins TRBV20-1 and TRBJ1-2, with D tentatively TRBD1 (6 bases). Between the trimmed V and J ends, which lost 6 bases and 8 bases, there was a span of 16 bases. The germline CDR1 and CDR2 sequences are DFQATT and SNEGSKA (reference sequence). The CDR3 contains 12 residues.

Many counts were recorded for this clonotype. The chain links TRBV2 to TRBJ2-7, with 9 bases lining up with TRBD1. From germline, CDR1 is SNHLY and CDR2 FYNNEI. The CDR3 has 16 amino acids. After removal of 3 bases from V and 2 bases from J, the junction contained 8 bases not matched to a gene. The CDR3 sequence: CASSEFRDRVTYEQYF. CDR3 coding DNA: TGTGCCAGCAGTGAGTTCCGGGACAGGGTGACCTACGAGCAGTACTTC.

J is TRBJ2-5 and V is TRBV5-8; 9 nucleotides line up with TRBD1. The CDR3 totals 17 residues. Trimming took 0 bases from V and 4 from J; bases not matched to a gene: 10. Germline V gene lookup returns CDR1 SGHTS and CDR2 YDEGEE. CDR3: CASSLGMDRGSRETQYF. The CDR3 DNA follows: TGTGCCAGCAGCTTGGGGATGGACAGGGGAAGTAGAGAGACCCAGTACTTC. Combining the CDR3 with reference TRBV5-8 and TRBJ2-5 gives the whole variable domain EAGVTQSPTHLIKTRGQQATLRCSPISGHTSVYWYQQALGLGLQFLLWYDEGEERNRGNFPPRFSGRQFPNYSSELNVNALELEDSALYLCASSLGMDRGSRETQYFGPGTRLLVL.

Many counts were recorded for this clonotype. The junction departs from the called germline gene at one end, perhaps through a read error. The rearrangement uses TRBV12-3 or TRBV12-4 and TRBJ1-5, with a tentative D call TRBD1 (6 bases). CDR3 length equals 15 residues. CDR3 amino acids: CASSLAGGGNQPQHF. The CDR3 region has the DNA TGTGCCAGCAGCTTAGCCGGGGGCGGTAATCAGCCCCAGCATTTT.

In its sample, this clonotype was seen many times. This rearrangement joins TRBV2 to TRBJ2-3, with D maybe TRBD1 (6 bases). The CDR3 totals 15 residues. V lost 7 bases, J lost 3 bases, and 17 bases lay in between. CDR1 and CDR2 (germline): SNHLY, FYNNEI. CDR3 bases: TGTGCCAGCACCAGGTGGACAGCAAGGACAGATACGCAGTATTTT. This encodes CASTRWTARTDTQYF.